The clone carrying this TCR beta chain was seen once. The antigen remains undetermined. The data originate from a study of radiation and T cells in renal cell carcinoma. Overall study findings and caveats: Top tumor clonotypes rose in blood 2 weeks post-radiation, then contracted.

Generated by immunoSEQ multiplex PCR, the TCRdb table keeps only in-frame clones and is missing some. The sample lists 150,000 to 160,000 clones, around 90% occurring once. The time point was: blood 2 weeks post-SBRT. This sample's treatment: 15 Gy SBRT to primary tumor, nephrectomy 4 weeks later. Germline V gene lookup returns CDR1 SEHNR and CDR2 FQNEAQ (reference sequence). V gave up 2 bases and J gave up 6 bases; unmatched junction bases: 8. The CDR3 spans 16 residues. Sequenced here: blood, sampled from a patient whose treatment included radiotherapy and nephrectomy. This TCR came from a woman between 45 and 65 years old with renal cell carcinoma. The genes are TRBV7-9 and TRBJ2-4; 9 bases agree with TRBD1. CDR3 residues: CASSLTSGQGRNIQYF. DNA for the CDR3: TGTGCCAGCAGCTTAACGTCGGGACAGGGTCGAAACATTCAGTACTTC.